The rows below give T cell receptor beta chains drawn from one sample of a study of metastatic and nonmetastatic thyroid tumors. TCRdb reprocessed the PCR reads using MiXCR. The sample contains about 41,000 clones, 20% to 25% of which appear only once. The sample taken for sequencing was tumor tissue. The source is a female donor with papillary thyroid cancer or a benign thyroid nodule (not recorded which). Some clones in this sample may be carry-over from other donors' samples. CDR3s include the opening cysteine and the closing phenylalanine or tryptophan. The D gene is left open where the match is weak. Clone size is shown for a subset of rows, as once, few, many or a class of expanded clone.

d_call: .; j_call: TRBJ1-4; clone_size: .; v_call: TRBV11-3; cdr3_aa: CASSPTKSGITTNEKLFF; cdr3_nt: TGTGCCAGCAGCCCGACAAAATCAGGGATAACTACTAATGAAAAACTGTTTTTT
d_call: .; j_call: TRBJ1-6; clone_size: .; v_call: TRBV18; cdr3_aa: CASSPSATGYSPLHF; cdr3_nt: TGTGCCAGCTCACCATCGGCAACAGGGTATTCACCCCTCCACTTT
d_call: TRBD2; j_call: TRBJ2-1; clone_size: .; v_call: TRBV11-2; cdr3_aa: CASSFVNLAGLNEQFF; cdr3_nt: TGTGCCAGCAGCTTTGTGAATCTAGCGGGCCTCAATGAGCAGTTCTTC
d_call: .; j_call: TRBJ2-3; clone_size: .; v_call: TRBV7-2; cdr3_aa: CASSSGSGADTQYF; cdr3_nt: TGTGCCAGCAGCTCAGGGTCGGGGGCAGATACGCAGTATTTT
d_call: .; j_call: TRBJ1-1; clone_size: few; v_call: TRBV6-1; cdr3_aa: CASSTGSSGNREAFF; cdr3_nt: TGTGCCAGCAGCACCGGGAGCTCGGGCAACCGGGAAGCTTTCTTT
d_call: .; j_call: TRBJ1-2; clone_size: .; v_call: TRBV28; cdr3_aa: CASSLMPDGPDGYTF; cdr3_nt: TGTGCCAGCAGTTTAATGCCGGACGGCCCGGATGGCTACACCTTC
d_call: .; j_call: TRBJ2-1; clone_size: few; v_call: TRBV9; cdr3_aa: CASSVGYNEQFF; cdr3_nt: TGTGCCAGCAGCGTGGGCTACAATGAGCAGTTCTTC
d_call: .; j_call: TRBJ1-5; clone_size: .; v_call: TRBV20-1; cdr3_aa: CSARQGGQPQHF; cdr3_nt: TGCAGTGCTAGACAGGGAGGTCAGCCCCAGCATTTT
d_call: TRBD2; j_call: TRBJ2-7; clone_size: .; v_call: TRBV19; cdr3_aa: CASSIASGSYEQYF; cdr3_nt: TGTGCCAGTAGTATAGCTAGCGGGAGCTACGAGCAGTACTTC
d_call: TRBD2; j_call: TRBJ2-5; clone_size: many; v_call: TRBV5-5; cdr3_aa: CASSSLAGGQGTQYF; cdr3_nt: TGTGCCAGCAGCTCATTAGCGGGGGGGCAGGGGACCCAGTACTTC
d_call: TRBD2; j_call: TRBJ2-1; clone_size: many; v_call: TRBV7-6; cdr3_aa: CASSFIAGGTAREQFF; cdr3_nt: TGTGCCAGCAGCTTCATAGCGGGGGGGACCGCGCGTGAGCAGTTCTTC
d_call: TRBD1; j_call: TRBJ2-7; clone_size: .; v_call: TRBV18; cdr3_aa: CASSPQRGQGLYEQYF; cdr3_nt: TGTGCCAGCTCACCTCAAAGGGGACAGGGGTTATACGAGCAGTACTTC
d_call: .; j_call: TRBJ2-7; clone_size: .; v_call: TRBV9; cdr3_aa: CASSSGVYGSYEQYF; cdr3_nt: TGTGCCAGCAGCTCGGGGGTATATGGCTCCTACGAGCAGTACTTC
d_call: .; j_call: TRBJ2-2; clone_size: .; v_call: TRBV18; cdr3_aa: CASSPGEGELFF; cdr3_nt: TGTGCCAGCTCACCGGGAGAGGGGGAGCTGTTTTTT
d_call: TRBD1; j_call: TRBJ2-1; clone_size: .; v_call: TRBV27; cdr3_aa: CASIPPGTGFEQFF; cdr3_nt: TGTGCCAGTATACCCCCCGGGACAGGGTTTGAGCAGTTCTTC
d_call: .; j_call: TRBJ2-7; clone_size: .; v_call: TRBV6-1; cdr3_aa: CASSEWDPWLYEQYF; cdr3_nt: TGTGCCAGCAGTGAATGGGACCCTTGGTTATACGAGCAGTACTTC
d_call: .; j_call: TRBJ2-7; clone_size: .; v_call: TRBV18; cdr3_aa: CASSQRTGTYYEQYF; cdr3_nt: TGTGCCAGCTCACAAAGAACAGGGACATATTACGAGCAGTACTTC
d_call: .; j_call: TRBJ2-3; clone_size: many; v_call: TRBV12-3/TRBV12-4; cdr3_aa: CASSLGLRQARKSTDTQYF; cdr3_nt: TGTGCCAGCAGTTTAGGGCTTCGGCAGGCCCGAAAAAGTACAGATACGCAGTATTTT
d_call: .; j_call: TRBJ2-3; clone_size: few; v_call: TRBV7-2; cdr3_aa: CASSVTTSTDTQYF; cdr3_nt: TGTGCCAGCAGCGTGACTACCTCCACAGATACGCAGTATTTT
d_call: .; j_call: TRBJ2-7; clone_size: .; v_call: TRBV4-2; cdr3_aa: CASSQGGGGIYEQYF; cdr3_nt: TGTGCCAGCAGCCAAGGCGGAGGGGGCATCTACGAGCAGTACTTC
d_call: .; j_call: TRBJ1-3; clone_size: .; v_call: TRBV11-3; cdr3_aa: CASSLYRGGGNTIYF; cdr3_nt: TGTGCCAGCAGCTTATATCGGGGAGGTGGAAACACCATATATTTT
d_call: .; j_call: TRBJ1-3; clone_size: .; v_call: TRBV7-6; cdr3_aa: CASSLEGRSGNTIYF; cdr3_nt: TGTGCCAGCAGCTTAGAAGGCCGCTCTGGAAACACCATATATTTT
d_call: .; j_call: TRBJ1-4; clone_size: .; v_call: TRBV20-1; cdr3_aa: CSARDQSGTFTTNEKLFF; cdr3_nt: TGCAGTGCTAGAGATCAATCGGGGACCTTTACAACTAATGAAAAACTGTTTTTT
d_call: TRBD2; j_call: TRBJ2-1; clone_size: many; v_call: TRBV27; cdr3_aa: CASSPHRASGSYNEQFF; cdr3_nt: TGTGCCAGCAGTCCACACCGGGCTAGCGGGAGTTACAATGAGCAGTTCTTC
d_call: .; j_call: TRBJ2-1; clone_size: few; v_call: TRBV5-1; cdr3_aa: CASSPAGWQVNEQFF; cdr3_nt: TGCGCCAGCAGCCCCGCGGGTTGGCAGGTCAATGAGCAGTTCTTC
d_call: .; j_call: TRBJ2-7; clone_size: few; v_call: TRBV5-1; cdr3_aa: CASSLGYGAGSYEQYF; cdr3_nt: TGCGCCAGCAGCTTGGGATACGGAGCCGGCTCCTACGAGCAGTACTTC
d_call: TRBD1; j_call: TRBJ1-6; clone_size: .; v_call: TRBV5-1; cdr3_aa: CASSLDRDSPLHF; cdr3_nt: TGCGCCAGCAGCCTGGACAGGGACTCACCCCTCCACTTT
d_call: .; j_call: TRBJ2-5; clone_size: .; v_call: TRBV6-2/TRBV6-3; cdr3_aa: CASRPFQGETQYF; cdr3_nt: TGTGCCAGCAGACCTTTTCAGGGGGAGACCCAGTACTTC
d_call: .; j_call: TRBJ2-5; clone_size: many; v_call: TRBV7-2; cdr3_aa: CASSLLGQGGETQYF; cdr3_nt: TGTGCCAGCAGCTTACTTGGCCAGGGGGGGGAGACCCAGTACTTC
d_call: TRBD2; j_call: TRBJ2-1; clone_size: .; v_call: TRBV7-3; cdr3_aa: CASSFLAGEVHEQFF; cdr3_nt: TGTGCCAGCAGCTTCCTAGCGGGGGAAGTGCATGAGCAGTTCTTC
d_call: TRBD1; j_call: TRBJ1-2; clone_size: few; v_call: TRBV28; cdr3_aa: CASSSGHRGVCYGYTF; cdr3_nt: TGTGCCAGCAGTTCAGGGCACAGGGGAGTCTGCTATGGCTACACCTTC
d_call: TRBD2; j_call: TRBJ2-7; clone_size: few; v_call: TRBV6-1; cdr3_aa: CASSERLAGSYEQYF; cdr3_nt: TGTGCCAGCAGTGAAAGACTAGCGGGTTCCTACGAGCAGTACTTC
d_call: .; j_call: TRBJ1-2; clone_size: few; v_call: TRBV12-3/TRBV12-4; cdr3_aa: CASSFGGDGYTF; cdr3_nt: TGTGCCAGCAGTTTCGGGGGTGATGGCTACACCTTC
d_call: .; j_call: TRBJ1-2; clone_size: .; v_call: TRBV5-1; cdr3_aa: CASSLGRGHGYTF; cdr3_nt: TGCGCCAGCAGCTTGGGGAGGGGCCATGGCTACACCTTC
d_call: .; j_call: TRBJ2-3; clone_size: .; v_call: TRBV20-1; cdr3_aa: CSASGNSDSTDTQYF; cdr3_nt: TGCAGTGCGTCCGGGAATAGCGACAGCACAGATACGCAGTATTTT